This T cell receptor beta chain was identified during a study of cytomegalovirus exposure and HLA in healthy donors. General study points: Confirmation was obtained in vitro that a few CMV-associated chains are specific for CMV antigens. Reported findings show TCR beta sequences accurately forecast HLA-A and HLA-B alleles in most subjects. Later analysis identified a missense DCLRE1C variant that was linked to TCR beta V- and J-gene trimming.

PCR used 60 Vbeta primers and 13 Jbeta primers. Libraries were prepared by immunoSEQ multiplex PCR; TCRdb keeps only in-frame clonotypes and omits some of them. This repertoire shows roughly 150,000 clones, almost 85% found once; its top ten account for around 6.1%. The CDR3 runs 15 residues. V lost 5 bases to trimming and J lost 7 bases, with 18 bases between them. Germline CDR1 reads LNHDA; CDR2 reads SQIVND (reference sequence). In the case of this clone: As yet, its antigen is unknown.

This clonotype was obtained from a man younger than 40 in good health and CMV-seropositive. The material sequenced was PBMCs. The V call is TRBV19, the J call TRBJ1-5; D perhaps matches TRBD1 (6 bases). The CDR3 bases are TGTGCCAGTAGTGCATCACAGGGAGTGGAGCAGCCCCAGCATTTT. Translation: CASSASQGVEQPQHF.